These T cell receptor beta chains were read from a single sample in a study of beta chain features in type 1 diabetes. The repertoire was sequenced with immunoSEQ multiplex PCR; TCRdb's copy has only in-frame clones and lacks some. The sample has approximately 150,000 clones, roughly 10% seen once. What was sequenced was central memory CD4+ T cells from blood. The receptors here all came from a man aged 30-40 years with type 1 diabetes. The CDR3 runs from the conserved cysteine through the conserved F or W. The D gene is left open where the match is weak. Clone size is given for some rows only: seen once, a few or many times, or a class if the clone is expanded.

>few|TRBJ1-6|NA|TRBV30
TGTGCCTGGAGCGGTTTCTCCTATAATTCACCCCTCCACTTT
CAWSGFSYNSPLHF
>NA|TRBJ2-1|TRBD2|TRBV11-2
TGTGCCAGCAGCTTAGGGGCTAGCGGATACAATGAGCAGTTCTTC
CASSLGASGYNEQFF
>NA|TRBJ2-1|NA|TRBV11-3
TGTGCCAGCAGCCCAGGGGTACAGTCCTACAATGAGCAGTTCTTC
CASSPGVQSYNEQFF
>NA|TRBJ2-5|TRBD2|TRBV2
TGTGCCAGCAGAGCCCCCGGGACTAGTAAGTCGGAGACCCAGTACTTC
CASRAPGTSKSETQYF
>NA|TRBJ1-1|TRBD1|TRBV11-3
TGTGCCAGCAGCCCGGGACAGGGGGCGCGCACTGAAGCTTTCTTT
CASSPGQGARTEAFF
>NA|TRBJ1-5|NA|TRBV2
TGTGCCAGCAGCGGACAGAATAGCAATCAGCCCCAGCATTTT
CASSGQNSNQPQHF
>NA|TRBJ1-4|NA|TRBV28
TGTGCCAGCACCGGGGCGGCAGGGGCTGAAAAACTGTTTTTT
CASTGAAGAEKLFF
>NA|TRBJ2-6|TRBD1|TRBV4-2
TGTGCCAGCAGCCAGCTGACAGGGGCCACTAGCGTCCTGACTTTC
CASSQLTGATSVLTF
>few|TRBJ1-1|NA|TRBV7-9
TGTGCCACCCAGGGTATCCGCAACTCTGAAGCTTTCTTT
CATQGIRNSEAFF
>few|TRBJ2-5|TRBD2|TRBV7-2
TGTGCCAGCAGCTCGGGGGGCCAAGAGACCCAGTACTTC
CASSSGGQETQYF
>few|TRBJ2-3|NA|TRBV18
TGTGCCAGCTCACCCACTGCTACCCCAGATACGCAGTATTTT
CASSPTATPDTQYF
>few|TRBJ2-5|NA|TRBV28
TGTGCCAGCAGTTTGCAGGGTCAAGAGACCCAGTACTTC
CASSLQGQETQYF
>few|TRBJ2-6|NA|TRBV7-9
TGTGCCAGCAGCTTAATTCGGGGTGCCGGGGCCAACGTCCTGACTTTC
CASSLIRGAGANVLTF
>NA|TRBJ2-5|TRBD1|TRBV5-1
TGCGCCAGCAGCCCGGACAGGAGAGAGACCCAGTACTTC
CASSPDRRETQYF
>few|TRBJ2-7|NA|TRBV28
TGTGCCAGCAGTCAGGGTTGGTACGAGCAGTACTTC
CASSQGWYEQYF
>few|TRBJ1-2|NA|TRBV7-8
TGTGCCAGCAGCCCCGACGGGAACTATGGCTACACCTTC
CASSPDGNYGYTF
>NA|TRBJ1-5|NA|TRBV15
TGTGCCACCAGCAGAGATCTGAGGAGGGGTCAGCCCCAGCATTTT
CATSRDLRRGQPQHF
>many|TRBJ1-1|NA|TRBV18
TGTGCCAGCTCGGGGGGGCCGAACACTGAAGCTTTCTTT
CASSGGPNTEAFF